This T cell receptor (beta chain) was identified during a study of blood T cells in healthy people across ages. Sample-barcoded 5' priming and a J-beta primer mix drove a second PCR of roughly 7 to 11 cycles. Each cDNA molecule carried a tag from a template-switch adaptor that contained 12 random nucleotides. TCRdb re-derived calls from the 5' RACE reads in MiXCR, one entry per CDR3 protein. The table records approximately 730,000 distinct CDR3 sequences, about 48% of them present only once. Germline V gene lookup returns CDR1 SEHNR and CDR2 FQNEAQ (reference sequence). CDR3 length equals 16 residues. Trimming shortened V by 5 bases and J by 0 bases, and 17 bases separated the two germline ends.

Sequenced input: blood. The chain carries TRBV7-9 and TRBJ2-7; TRBD1 might be the D (5 bases). This clonotype originated in a man at least 80 years old in good health. Here the CDR3 reads CASSDLVRQNSYEQYF. The CDR3 DNA follows: TGTGCCAGCAGCGATCTTGTGAGACAGAACTCCTACGAGCAGTACTTC.